This TCR beta chain appears in the sequencing data of a study of T-cell reconstitution after alpha-beta-depleted transplantation in children. Unique molecular identifiers were incorporated into the prepared TCRbeta library. TCRdb re-called the PCR reads through MiXCR, storing one row per CDR3 protein. The sample shows about 58,000 distinct CDR3 sequences, roughly 45% of them seen only once. The TCR originated in a male patient under 18 who had a stem cell transplant for acute lymphoblastic leukemia, so the T cells may come from the graft donor. The sequenced sample was PBMCs, mostly from graft donor cells, obtained 360 days after TCRalphabeta/CD19-depleted stem cell transplant.

CDR3 sequence reads: CASNEGGYEQYF. The DNA of the CDR3 is TGTGCCAGCAATGAGGGGGGCTACGAGCAGTACTTC. V is TRBV7-9 and J is TRBJ2-7; D could derive from TRBD1 or TRBD2 (6 bases each). Germline CDR1 and CDR2: SEHNR and FQNEAQ (reference sequence). The CDR3 has 12 amino acids. The V gene lost 7 bases and the J gene lost 3 bases, with 10 bases spanning the gap.